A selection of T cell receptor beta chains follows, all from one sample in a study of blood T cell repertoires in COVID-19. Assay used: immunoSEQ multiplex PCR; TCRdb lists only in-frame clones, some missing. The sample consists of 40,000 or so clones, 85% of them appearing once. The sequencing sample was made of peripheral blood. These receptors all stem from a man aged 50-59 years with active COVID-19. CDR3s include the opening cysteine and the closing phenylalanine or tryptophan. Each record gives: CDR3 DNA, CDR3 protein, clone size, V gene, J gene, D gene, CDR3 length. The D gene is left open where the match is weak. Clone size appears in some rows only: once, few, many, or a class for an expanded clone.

CDR3 DNA: TGCGCCAGCAAGGATGACAGGGCCGACGAGCAGTACTTC; CDR3 protein: CASKDDRADEQYF; clone size: NA; V gene: TRBV5-1; J gene: TRBJ2-7; D gene: TRBD1; CDR3 length: 13
CDR3 DNA: TGTGCCAGCAGCTTATCCTCCCGCGAGCAGTACTTC; CDR3 protein: CASSLSSREQYF; clone size: NA; V gene: TRBV7-9; J gene: TRBJ2-7; D gene: NA; CDR3 length: 12
CDR3 DNA: TGTGCCAGCAGCTCGGCGACAGGGAAGAGTGGTGAGACCCAGTACTTC; CDR3 protein: CASSSATGKSGETQYF; clone size: NA; V gene: TRBV5-5; J gene: TRBJ2-5; D gene: TRBD1; CDR3 length: 16
CDR3 DNA: TGCGCCAGCAGCTTGGAGGATGGGACAGCCTACGAGCAGTACTTC; CDR3 protein: CASSLEDGTAYEQYF; clone size: NA; V gene: TRBV5-1; J gene: TRBJ2-7; D gene: TRBD1; CDR3 length: 15
CDR3 DNA: TGTGCCAGCAGCCAGGGGCAAGAGACCCAGTACTTC; CDR3 protein: CASSQGQETQYF; clone size: NA; V gene: TRBV7-8; J gene: TRBJ2-5; D gene: NA; CDR3 length: 12
CDR3 DNA: TGTGCCAGCAGCCCCCGAGGGGTCGGGGGGGTATCGGGGGAGCTGTTTTTT; CDR3 protein: CASSPRGVGGVSGELFF; clone size: NA; V gene: TRBV7-2; J gene: TRBJ2-2; D gene: TRBD2; CDR3 length: 17
CDR3 DNA: TGTGCCAGCAGCGTTAGCGTTAATGAGCAGTTCTTC; CDR3 protein: CASSVSVNEQFF; clone size: NA; V gene: TRBV5-4; J gene: TRBJ2-1; D gene: NA; CDR3 length: 12
CDR3 DNA: TGTGCCAGCGGCGGCAGGGGCGGTGAAAAACTGTTTTTT; CDR3 protein: CASGGRGGEKLFF; clone size: NA; V gene: TRBV9; J gene: TRBJ1-4; D gene: NA; CDR3 length: 13
CDR3 DNA: TGTGCCAGCAGAGAGGGACAGGGCTATGGCTACACCTTC; CDR3 protein: CASREGQGYGYTF; clone size: few; V gene: TRBV6-5; J gene: TRBJ1-2; D gene: TRBD1; CDR3 length: 13
CDR3 DNA: TGTGCCAGCAGCTTGACCATCTCAGGGAACTATGGCTACACCTTC; CDR3 protein: CASSLTISGNYGYTF; clone size: NA; V gene: TRBV5-6; J gene: TRBJ1-2; D gene: NA; CDR3 length: 15
CDR3 DNA: TGTGCCAGCAGCTTAGGGGGGGGCTCTGGCTACACCTTC; CDR3 protein: CASSLGGGSGYTF; clone size: NA; V gene: TRBV27; J gene: TRBJ1-2; D gene: NA; CDR3 length: 13
CDR3 DNA: TGTGCCAGCAGCTTAGGATCAGGGGTGTCCAAGTCGGATCAGCCCCAGCATTTT; CDR3 protein: CASSLGSGVSKSDQPQHF; clone size: NA; V gene: TRBV7-9; J gene: TRBJ1-5; D gene: NA; CDR3 length: 18
CDR3 DNA: TGTGCCACCAGTGATTTTTCCCAGGGCAGGGACACTGAAGCTTTCTTT; CDR3 protein: CATSDFSQGRDTEAFF; clone size: NA; V gene: TRBV24-1; J gene: TRBJ1-1; D gene: NA; CDR3 length: 16
CDR3 DNA: TGTGCCAGCAGCTCGGGACTAGCGGCCTACAATGAGCAGTTCTTC; CDR3 protein: CASSSGLAAYNEQFF; clone size: NA; V gene: TRBV7-6; J gene: TRBJ2-1; D gene: TRBD2; CDR3 length: 15
CDR3 DNA: TGTGCCAGCAGCTTGAGGACAGATTACACAGATACGCAGTATTTT; CDR3 protein: CASSLRTDYTDTQYF; clone size: few; V gene: TRBV5-4; J gene: TRBJ2-3; D gene: NA; CDR3 length: 15
CDR3 DNA: TGTGCCAGCAGCCGGACTGTCTCCTACAATGAGCAGTTCTTC; CDR3 protein: CASSRTVSYNEQFF; clone size: NA; V gene: TRBV7-2; J gene: TRBJ2-1; D gene: NA; CDR3 length: 14
CDR3 DNA: TGCAGCGTGACTAGCAGTTCACAAGAGACCCAGTACTTC; CDR3 protein: CSVTSSSQETQYF; clone size: NA; V gene: TRBV29-1; J gene: TRBJ2-5; D gene: TRBD2; CDR3 length: 13
CDR3 DNA: TGTGCCAGCAGTGTTTGGGGGCAGTTGAGCTCCTACGAGCAGTACTTC; CDR3 protein: CASSVWGQLSSYEQYF; clone size: once; V gene: TRBV6-1; J gene: TRBJ2-7; D gene: NA; CDR3 length: 16
CDR3 DNA: TGTGCCAGCAACAGGGGTAATGAAAAACTGTTTTTT; CDR3 protein: CASNRGNEKLFF; clone size: NA; V gene: TRBV2; J gene: TRBJ1-4; D gene: TRBD1; CDR3 length: 12
CDR3 DNA: TGTGCCAGCAGCCCCGGGGGTCTAGCAGAGACCCAGTACTTC; CDR3 protein: CASSPGGLAETQYF; clone size: once; V gene: TRBV7-3; J gene: TRBJ2-5; D gene: NA; CDR3 length: 14
CDR3 DNA: TGTGCCAGCAGGCGGACAGATACGCAGTATTTT; CDR3 protein: CASRRTDTQYF; clone size: NA; V gene: TRBV7-2; J gene: TRBJ2-3; D gene: NA; CDR3 length: 11
CDR3 DNA: TGTGCCAGCAGCTTAGCAGTGAACACTGAAGCTTTCTTT; CDR3 protein: CASSLAVNTEAFF; clone size: NA; V gene: TRBV11-2; J gene: TRBJ1-1; D gene: NA; CDR3 length: 13
CDR3 DNA: TGTGCCAGCAGTTACTCGACACGACGGGGTGGGAGCTCCTACGAGCAGTACTTC; CDR3 protein: CASSYSTRRGGSSYEQYF; clone size: NA; V gene: TRBV6-2/TRBV6-3; J gene: TRBJ2-7; D gene: NA; CDR3 length: 18
CDR3 DNA: TGTGCCAGCAGCTTAGCTGGGGGGAGGGTGGAAGCTTTCTTT; CDR3 protein: CASSLAGGRVEAFF; clone size: NA; V gene: TRBV7-9; J gene: TRBJ1-1; D gene: NA; CDR3 length: 14
CDR3 DNA: TGTGCCAGCAGCTTTGGACTAGCGGGAGACGAGCAGTACTTC; CDR3 protein: CASSFGLAGDEQYF; clone size: NA; V gene: TRBV7-2; J gene: TRBJ2-7; D gene: TRBD2; CDR3 length: 14
CDR3 DNA: TGTGCCAGCAGCCCCAGACTAGCGGGAGCTTCCCTGGAGACCCAGTACTTC; CDR3 protein: CASSPRLAGASLETQYF; clone size: NA; V gene: TRBV4-2; J gene: TRBJ2-5; D gene: TRBD2; CDR3 length: 17
CDR3 DNA: TGTGCCAGCAGTTACGGGCAGGGACTTTGGTATGGCTACACCTTC; CDR3 protein: CASSYGQGLWYGYTF; clone size: once; V gene: TRBV6-5; J gene: TRBJ1-2; D gene: NA; CDR3 length: 15
CDR3 DNA: TGTGCCAGCAGCTCAGGGGTCGGCTACACCTTC; CDR3 protein: CASSSGVGYTF; clone size: NA; V gene: TRBV7-9; J gene: TRBJ1-2; D gene: NA; CDR3 length: 11
CDR3 DNA: TGTGCCAGCAACACCCGTTACAGGGGAGTTACCTACAATGAGCAGTTCTTC; CDR3 protein: CASNTRYRGVTYNEQFF; clone size: NA; V gene: TRBV7-9; J gene: TRBJ2-1; D gene: TRBD1; CDR3 length: 17
CDR3 DNA: TGTGCTAGTGGTTTCGGTGCGGGCGGGAACGCTATCGGAAGGACAGATACGCAGTATTTT; CDR3 protein: CASGFGAGGNAIGRTDTQYF; clone size: NA; V gene: TRBV12-5; J gene: TRBJ2-3; D gene: NA; CDR3 length: 20
CDR3 DNA: TGTGCCTGGAGTTCCGGACAGGGATACGATCAGCCCCAGCATTTT; CDR3 protein: CAWSSGQGYDQPQHF; clone size: NA; V gene: TRBV30; J gene: TRBJ1-5; D gene: TRBD1; CDR3 length: 15
CDR3 DNA: TGTGCCAGCAGCTCCCCTTGGTGGGGGGGCGGTAATTCACCCCTCCACTTT; CDR3 protein: CASSSPWWGGGNSPLHF; clone size: NA; V gene: TRBV6-2/TRBV6-3; J gene: TRBJ1-6; D gene: NA; CDR3 length: 17
CDR3 DNA: TGTGCCAGCAGCGTAAGGTCCGGGGAGGGTGAGCAGTTCTTC; CDR3 protein: CASSVRSGEGEQFF; clone size: NA; V gene: TRBV9; J gene: TRBJ2-1; D gene: TRBD2; CDR3 length: 14
CDR3 DNA: TGCGCCAGCAGCGGGAGTTTCACTGAGCAGTTCTTC; CDR3 protein: CASSGSFTEQFF; clone size: NA; V gene: TRBV5-1; J gene: TRBJ2-1; D gene: NA; CDR3 length: 12
CDR3 DNA: TGTGCCAGCACCCACGGGGCGGGAGCCACCGGGGAGCTGTTTTTT; CDR3 protein: CASTHGAGATGELFF; clone size: NA; V gene: TRBV6-6; J gene: TRBJ2-2; D gene: TRBD2; CDR3 length: 15
CDR3 DNA: TGTGCCAGCAGTAGACAGGTCCCCTACGAGCAGTACTTC; CDR3 protein: CASSRQVPYEQYF; clone size: NA; V gene: TRBV28; J gene: TRBJ2-7; D gene: NA; CDR3 length: 13
CDR3 DNA: TGTGCCAGCAGCGTAGGACTAGCGGAGGGCAATGAGCAGTTCTTC; CDR3 protein: CASSVGLAEGNEQFF; clone size: NA; V gene: TRBV9; J gene: TRBJ2-1; D gene: TRBD2; CDR3 length: 15
CDR3 DNA: TGTGCCAGCAGCCCCCTCGTAGCGGGGTACACAGATACGCAGTATTTT; CDR3 protein: CASSPLVAGYTDTQYF; clone size: NA; V gene: TRBV4-2; J gene: TRBJ2-3; D gene: TRBD2; CDR3 length: 16
CDR3 DNA: TGCAGTGCCTTCGGACAGGGGGGCTACACCTTC; CDR3 protein: CSAFGQGGYTF; clone size: NA; V gene: TRBV20-1; J gene: TRBJ1-2; D gene: TRBD1; CDR3 length: 11
CDR3 DNA: TGTGCCAGCAGCTTGAAGAGACAGGGAGACGGCTACACCTTC; CDR3 protein: CASSLKRQGDGYTF; clone size: NA; V gene: TRBV5-4; J gene: TRBJ1-2; D gene: TRBD1; CDR3 length: 14
CDR3 DNA: TGTGCCAGCAGTGAAAATCGGTATGGCACCATATATTTT; CDR3 protein: CASSENRYGTIYF; clone size: NA; V gene: TRBV2; J gene: TRBJ1-3; D gene: NA; CDR3 length: 13
CDR3 DNA: TGTGCCAGCAGTCCGAGACTAGCGGGAGGGTCCTACAATGAGCAGTTCTTC; CDR3 protein: CASSPRLAGGSYNEQFF; clone size: once; V gene: TRBV11-2; J gene: TRBJ2-1; D gene: TRBD2; CDR3 length: 17
CDR3 DNA: TGTGCCAGCAGCCCACCGGGACTAGTTATTGAGCAGTTCTTC; CDR3 protein: CASSPPGLVIEQFF; clone size: once; V gene: TRBV14; J gene: TRBJ2-1; D gene: TRBD2; CDR3 length: 14
CDR3 DNA: TGTGCCAGTAGTAGACGGACAGGGTATTCACCCCTCCACTTT; CDR3 protein: CASSRRTGYSPLHF; clone size: NA; V gene: TRBV19; J gene: TRBJ1-6; D gene: TRBD1; CDR3 length: 14
CDR3 DNA: TGTGCCAGCAGCGCCGTGGGACAGGGCTTATCTGAAGCTTTCTTT; CDR3 protein: CASSAVGQGLSEAFF; clone size: NA; V gene: TRBV7-3; J gene: TRBJ1-1; D gene: TRBD1; CDR3 length: 15
CDR3 DNA: TGTGCCAGTAGTACGGGACAGCTTAATGAAAAACTGTTTTTT; CDR3 protein: CASSTGQLNEKLFF; clone size: NA; V gene: TRBV19; J gene: TRBJ1-4; D gene: TRBD1; CDR3 length: 14